A few counts support the clone carrying this TCR beta chain. What it recognizes is unknown. Clones were read by immunoSEQ multiplex PCR, and TCRdb kept only the in-frame ones, dropping some. The sample includes over 80,000 clones, 91% of them seen just once. Trimming pared 6 bases from V and 3 bases from J, leaving 17 bases between. CDR3 length: 15 residues. Germline V CDR1 and CDR2: LNHDA, SQIVND (reference sequence). This record belongs to a study of graft-versus-host responses after intestinal transplantation. Overall study context: Transplantation in recipients was multivisceral, liver-intestinal, or isolated intestinal. Anti-thymocyte globulin induction was given to all recipients, followed by tacrolimus and steroids for 2 to 3 years. The study, taken as a whole, reports: In recipient marrow, GvH clones were found, and some appeared first in ileum or blood.

This TCR derives from a human donor who was the organ donor for an intestinal transplant. Material: unstimulated CD4+ T cells sorted from spleen or lymph node cells, obtained before transplant. The rearrangement links TRBV19 to TRBJ1-1, with D perhaps matching TRBD1 (5 bases). The CDR3 sequence: CASSPDRGSDTEAFF. The CDR3 bases are TGTGCCAGTAGCCCGGACCGGGGGTCGGACACTGAAGCTTTCTTT. The full variable domain, its missing parts supplied by reference TRBV19 and TRBJ1-1, is DGGITQSPKYLFRKEGQNVTLSCEQNLNHDAMYWYRQDPGQGLRLIYYSQIVNDFQKGDIAEGYSVSREKKESFPLTVTSAQKNPTAFYLCASSPDRGSDTEAFFGQGTRLTVV.